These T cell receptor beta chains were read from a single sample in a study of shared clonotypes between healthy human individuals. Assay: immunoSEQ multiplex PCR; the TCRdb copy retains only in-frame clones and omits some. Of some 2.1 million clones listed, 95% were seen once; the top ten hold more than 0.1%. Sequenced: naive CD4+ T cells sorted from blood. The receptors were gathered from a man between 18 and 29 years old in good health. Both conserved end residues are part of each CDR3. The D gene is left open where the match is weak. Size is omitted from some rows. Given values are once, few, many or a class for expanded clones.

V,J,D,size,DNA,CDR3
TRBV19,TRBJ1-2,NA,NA,TGTGCCAGTAGTCCACTAGGGCAGGATAACTATGGCTACACCTTC,CASSPLGQDNYGYTF
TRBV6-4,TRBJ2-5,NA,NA,TGTGCCAGCTCTAGGACCTTGGGAGAGACCCAGTACTTC,CASSRTLGETQYF
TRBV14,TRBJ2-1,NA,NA,TGTGCCAGCAGCCAAGGGATAGACAGTTACAATGAGCAGTTCTTC,CASSQGIDSYNEQFF
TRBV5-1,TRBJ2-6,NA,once,TGCGCCAGCAGCTCGAACCCCTCTGGGGCCAACGTCCTGACTTTC,CASSSNPSGANVLTF
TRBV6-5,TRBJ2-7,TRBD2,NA,TGTGCCAGCAGCATCCAGCGGGAACCTTCCTACGAGCAGTACTTC,CASSIQREPSYEQYF
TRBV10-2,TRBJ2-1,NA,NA,TGCGCCAGCATCGACGGGAAGTCCTACAATGAGCAGTTCTTC,CASIDGKSYNEQFF
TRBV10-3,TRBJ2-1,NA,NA,TGTGCCATCAGTGTCGGGCTAGCAGACAATGAGCAGTTCTTC,CAISVGLADNEQFF
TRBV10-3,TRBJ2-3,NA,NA,TGTGCCATCAGTGAGTTGGGGGACACTAGCACAGATACGCAGTATTTT,CAISELGDTSTDTQYF
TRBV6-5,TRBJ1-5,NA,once,TGTGCCAGCAGCCCGAGGGGGGGGAATCAGCCCCAGCATTTT,CASSPRGGNQPQHF
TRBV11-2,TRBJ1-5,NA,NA,TGTGCCAGCAGCTTAGATGGGAATCAGCCCCAGCATTTT,CASSLDGNQPQHF
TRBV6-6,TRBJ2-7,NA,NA,TGTGCCAGCAGTTACCCTGGGAACGAGCAGTACTTC,CASSYPGNEQYF
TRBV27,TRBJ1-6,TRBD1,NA,TGTGCCAGCAACCCCGGGACAGGGTGGAATTCACCCCTCCACTTT,CASNPGTGWNSPLHF
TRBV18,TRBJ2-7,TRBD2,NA,TGTGCCAGCTCACCACCTGCGGGAGGGCCGACAAACGAGCAGTACTTC,CASSPPAGGPTNEQYF
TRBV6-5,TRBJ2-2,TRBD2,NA,TGTGCCAGCAGTTACTTAAGCGGGAGGACCGGGGAGCTGTTTTTT,CASSYLSGRTGELFF
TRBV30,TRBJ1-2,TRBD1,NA,TGTGCCTGGGAAGGGGGCGACTATGGCTACACCTTC,CAWEGGDYGYTF
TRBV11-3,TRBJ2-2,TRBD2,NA,TGTGCCAGCAGCTCCCGGGGGGAGAACACCGGGGAGCTGTTTTTT,CASSSRGENTGELFF
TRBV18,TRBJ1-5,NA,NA,TGTGCCAGCTCTCGGGACCTCTATCAGCCCCAGCATTTT,CASSRDLYQPQHF
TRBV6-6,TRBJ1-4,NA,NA,TGTGCCAGCAGCCCCCAGGGCAGTAATGAAAAACTGTTTTTT,CASSPQGSNEKLFF
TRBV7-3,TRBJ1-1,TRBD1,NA,TGTGCCAGCAGCTCGACAGGGAGGACTGAAGCTTTCTTT,CASSSTGRTEAFF